The 28 T cell receptor beta chains in this list originate from one sample, sequenced in a study of blood T cell repertoires in COVID-19. Produced via immunoSEQ multiplex PCR; TCRdb's table is partial and in-frame only. The sample lists around 260,000 clones; less than 90% were seen once. The sample comprised peripheral blood. Receptor source: a human donor in a cohort sampled during active COVID-19.

The genes are TRBV27 and TRBJ2-3; D gene ambiguous. The germline gives CDR1 MNHEY, CDR2 SMNVEV (reference sequence). This CDR3 contains 12 residues. V lost 6 bases and J 0 bases, leaving 4 bases between the germline ends. CDR3 in DNA: TGTGCCAGCAGGAGAAGCACAGATACGCAGTATTTT. It yields the protein CASRRSTDTQYF.

The chain employs TRBV27 and TRBJ1-5, with a possible D match to TRBD1 (5 bases). The germline V gene has CDR1 MNHEY and CDR2 SMNVEV (reference sequence). V dropped 6 bases and J dropped 4 bases, with 13 bases sitting between them. The CDR3 runs 14 residues. This CDR3 reads CASRSTGLNQPQHF. Written as DNA, the CDR3 is TGTGCCAGCAGATCCACAGGCCTAAATCAGCCCCAGCATTTT.

The V call is TRBV7-2, the J call TRBJ1-6, with D possibly being TRBD1 (6 bases). V dropped 8 bases and J dropped 4 bases, with 12 bases sitting between them. The CDR3 is 14 residues long. Germline CDR1 reads SGHTA; CDR2 reads FQGNSA. The CDR3 spells CASGGAAYNSPLHF. CDR3 coding DNA: TGTGCCAGCGGGGGGGCGGCTTATAATTCACCCCTCCACTTT. The full variable domain, its missing parts supplied by reference TRBV7-2 and TRBJ1-6, is GAGVSQSPSNKVTEKGKDVELRCDPISGHTALYWYRQSLGQGLEFLIYFQGNSAPDKSGLPSDRFSAERTGGSVSTLTIQRTQQEDSAVYLCASGGAAYNSPLHFGNGTRLTVT.

The V call is TRBV11-2, the J call TRBJ1-1; D ambiguous. CDR3 size: 13 residues. V shed 5 bases and J shed 0 bases, with 7 bases lying between them. Germline CDR1 reads SGHAT; CDR2 reads FQNNGV. This chain's CDR3 is CASSLTLNTEAFF. The CDR3 region has the DNA TGTGCCAGCAGCCTGACATTGAACACTGAAGCTTTCTTT.

The chain is built from TRBV19 and TRBJ2-2, with TRBD1 matching 7 bases. The CDR3 covers 13 residues. Germline CDR1 reads LNHDA; CDR2 reads SQIVND (reference sequence). J lost 4 bases, V lost 10 bases, and 6 bases had no gene match. The CDR3 is CAIRDSLTGELFF. CDR3 coding DNA: TGTGCCATTAGGGACAGCCTCACCGGGGAGCTGTTTTTT. Together with reference TRBV19 and TRBJ2-2, the CDR3 gives the full variable domain: DGGITQSPKYLFRKEGQNVTLSCEQNLNHDAMYWYRQDPGQGLRLIYYSQIVNDFQKGDIAEGYSVSREKKESFPLTVTSAQKNPTAFYLCAIRDSLTGELFFGEGSRLTVL.

The count of this clone is one. This chain connects TRBV4-1 to TRBJ1-2; 7 positions agree with TRBD1. The V gene end was trimmed by 0 bases and the J gene end by 4 bases; junction bases not matched to a gene: 5. The CDR3 extends over 15 amino acids. Germline lookup yields CDR1 MGHRA and CDR2 YSYEKL. The DNA for the CDR3 is TGCGCCAGCAGCCAAGACCGGGACAGCATCTATGGCTACACCTTC. It specifies CASSQDRDSIYGYTF.

The chain couples TRBV11-2 to TRBJ1-2; D gene uncertain. CDR1 SGHAT and CDR2 FQNNGV come from the germline V gene. This CDR3 is built from 11 residues. V was clipped by 3 bases and J by 6 bases, with 5 bases between them. The chain's CDR3 is CASSFRDGYTF. CDR3 coding DNA: TGTGCCAGCAGCTTTCGGGATGGCTACACCTTC.

This rearrangement joins TRBV27 to TRBJ2-3, with 11 bases identical to TRBD1. The junction had 7 bases not matched to a gene; V was cut back by 5 bases and J by 3 bases. Germline loops: CDR1 MNHEY, CDR2 SMNVEV (reference sequence). The CDR3 covers 16 residues. For the CDR3, the DNA is TGTGCCAGCAGTCCCTCCGGGACAGGGGGTACAGATACGCAGTATTTT. It translates to CASSPSGTGGTDTQYF.

Only a few counts were recorded for this clone. This chain connects TRBV6-1 to TRBJ1-6; D gene uncertain. This CDR3 has 17 residues. Trimming took 4 bases from V and 2 from J, leaving 15 bases between them. Germline V gives CDR1 MNHNS, CDR2 SASEGT. The CDR3 here is CASSGLAGGTYNSPLHF. CDR3 sequence (DNA): TGTGCCAGCAGTGGCCTGGCGGGAGGCACCTATAATTCACCCCTCCACTTT.

The V and J genes are TRBV6-1 and TRBJ2-1; 8 bases match TRBD2. CDR1 MNHNS and CDR2 SASEGT come from the germline V gene. This CDR3 has 13 residues. V was pared by 1 base and J by 7 bases, with 0 bases of the junction left unmatched. The CDR3 loop reads CASSEGLANEQFF. Here the CDR3 DNA reads TGTGCCAGCAGTGAAGGACTAGCGAATGAGCAGTTCTTC.

The V call is TRBV19, the J call TRBJ2-7, with D tentatively TRBD1 (6 bases). Germline loops: CDR1 LNHDA, CDR2 SQIVND (reference sequence). This CDR3 region has 14 residues. V lost 3 bases, J lost 4 bases, and 13 bases lay in between. DNA of the CDR3: TGTGCCAGTAGTATTCCGGGACATATTTACGAGCAGTACTTC. This translates into CASSIPGHIYEQYF.

This chain connects TRBV7-9 to TRBJ2-7, with TRBD2 matching over 7 bases. Germline-derived CDR1 and CDR2 are SEHNR and FQNEAQ (reference sequence). After removal of 1 base from V and 4 bases from J, the junction contained 7 bases not matched to a gene. The CDR3 covers 15 residues. CDR3 in amino acids: CASSLGAGAIYEQYF. The CDR3 bases are TGTGCCAGCAGCTTAGGGGCGGGAGCAATATACGAGCAGTACTTC.

The table lists this clone with a few counts. This rearrangement joins TRBV2 to TRBJ2-1; 7 nucleotides match TRBD1. V lost 8 bases and J lost 7; bases outside the gene matches: 11. CDR3 length: 14 amino acids. Germline V lookup: CDR1 SNHLY, CDR2 FYNNEI. The CDR3 DNA reads TGTGCCAGCGGGGTTGACAGGGCTCCAAATGAGCAGTTCTTC. Amino acid sequence: CASGVDRAPNEQFF.

In its sample, this clone was seen a few times. V is TRBV5-1 and J is TRBJ1-2, with TRBD1 as a possible D gene (6 bases). The germline gives CDR1 SGHRS, CDR2 YFSETQ. This CDR3 is built from 12 residues. With 5 bases removed from V and 4 bases from J, the gap between germline ends came to 9 bases. The CDR3 spells CASRPDSYGYTF. CDR3 nucleotide sequence: TGCGCCAGCAGGCCGGACAGCTATGGCTACACCTTC.

V gene TRBV7-6 combines with J gene TRBJ1-4; 10 nucleotides match TRBD1. The germline V gene encodes CDR1 SGHVS and CDR2 FNYEAQ. V shed 5 bases and J 5 bases; nucleotides not matched to a gene: 5. The CDR3 loop spans 15 amino acids. DNA for the CDR3: TGTGCCAGCAGCCCTGGGACAGGGGCAAATGAAAAACTGTTTTTT. It specifies CASSPGTGANEKLFF.

The V call is TRBV7-6, the J call TRBJ2-1; 10 nucleotides agree with TRBD1. Germline CDR1 SGHVS, CDR2 FNYEAQ. The CDR3 has 17 residues. J was trimmed by 1 base and V by 5 bases; bases with no gene match: 8. The CDR3 region is CASSPAPGQGSYNEQFF. CDR3 coding DNA: TGTGCCAGCAGCCCAGCCCCGGGACAGGGGTCCTACAATGAGCAGTTCTTC.

The chain recombines TRBV6-5 with TRBJ2-2; maybe TRBD1 (6 bases). Germline CDR1 MNHEY, CDR2 SVGAGI. The V and J ends lost 8 bases and 1 base respectively, with 11 bases between them. The CDR3 extends over 14 amino acids. For the CDR3, the DNA is TGTGCCAGCTCTGACAGGTTGAACACCGGGGAGCTGTTTTTT. Translating it yields CASSDRLNTGELFF.

This clone was detected once. The chain is built from TRBV7-9 and TRBJ1-2; D is perhaps TRBD1 (6 bases). The V gene's germline CDR1 is SEHNR and CDR2 FQNEAQ (reference sequence). The CDR3 covers 13 residues. Trimming left V 5 bases short and J 7 bases short, with 14 bases between. The CDR3 is CASSQGWSGGYTF. DNA of the CDR3: TGTGCCAGCAGCCAGGGGTGGTCCGGTGGCTACACCTTC.

The J gene is TRBJ2-2, the V gene TRBV11-3, with 14 bases aligning to TRBD2. From germline, CDR1 is SGHNT and CDR2 YENEEA. This CDR3 is built from 16 residues. The V and J ends lost 5 bases and 5 bases, in that order; junction bases with no gene match: 4. CDR3 protein: CASSPGTSGSTGELFF. CDR3 nucleotide sequence: TGTGCCAGCAGCCCAGGGACTAGCGGGAGTACCGGGGAGCTGTTTTTT.

The chain's CDR3 is CASSSSRGPNEQFF. CDR3 coding DNA: TGTGCCAGCAGCTCATCCAGGGGTCCCAATGAGCAGTTCTTC. V and J are TRBV7-2 and TRBJ2-1, with D possibly matching TRBD1 (6 bases). The CDR3 length is 14 residues. Trimming removed 4 bases from V and 6 bases from J, with 13 bases in between. Germline CDR1 and CDR2: SGHTA and FQGNSA.

This clone showed up just a few times. The V and J genes are TRBV5-4 and TRBJ2-5; TRBD2 might be the D (6 bases). V was pared by 4 bases and J by 3 bases, with 10 bases between. CDR3 length: 13 residues. Germline V CDR1 and CDR2: SGHNT, YYREEE (reference sequence). CDR3 sequence (DNA): TGTGCCAGCAGCCGGGGGACGGAAGAGACCCAGTACTTC. It translates to CASSRGTEETQYF.

The chain carries TRBV6-6 and TRBJ2-1; maybe TRBD1 (5 bases). The germline V and J ends were trimmed by 7 bases and 7 bases, with 23 bases remaining between them. Germline V lookup: CDR1 MNHNY, CDR2 SVGAGI (reference sequence). This CDR3 region has 16 residues. Here the CDR3 reads CASIKGTGPQSNEQFF. The CDR3 DNA reads TGTGCCAGCATCAAAGGTACAGGCCCCCAAAGTAATGAGCAGTTCTTC.

The chain couples TRBV6-5 to TRBJ2-1, with D hard to call. The ends were cut back, 5 bases at V and 4 bases at J, with 6 bases in the middle. Germline CDR1 reads MNHEY; CDR2 reads SVGAGI. The CDR3 spans 12 residues. The CDR3 loop reads CASSPDYNEQFF. The CDR3 nucleotides read TGTGCCAGCAGTCCAGATTACAATGAGCAGTTCTTC.

The rearrangement links TRBV24-1 to TRBJ1-2, with D maybe TRBD1 (5 bases). Germline assignment: CDR1 KGHDR and CDR2 SFDVKD. This CDR3 has 15 amino acids. V lost 1 base to trimming and J lost 7 bases, with 15 bases between them. As DNA, the CDR3 is TGTGCCACCAGTGATTTCAGGGCAGGGTCTCCTGGCTACACCTTC. This gives the protein CATSDFRAGSPGYTF.

The chain couples TRBV11-2 to TRBJ2-1, with 9 bases aligning to TRBD2. The CDR3 sequence is 17 residues long. Germline loops: CDR1 SGHAT, CDR2 FQNNGV. V gave up 0 bases and J gave up 2 bases; unmatched junction bases: 5. The CDR3 region is CASSLDGGGRAYNEQFF. The CDR3 region has the DNA TGTGCCAGCAGCTTAGATGGGGGCGGGAGGGCCTACAATGAGCAGTTCTTC.

This chain links TRBV7-2 with TRBJ1-5, with D hard to call. CDR1 SGHTA and CDR2 FQGNSA come from the germline V gene. Trimming stripped 1 base from V and 2 bases from J, with 9 bases between. This CDR3 comprises 15 residues. CDR3 in amino acids: CASSLDPSGNQPQHF. The CDR3, as DNA: TGTGCCAGCAGCTTAGACCCGAGTGGCAATCAGCCCCAGCATTTT. The complete variable domain, with remaining parts taken from reference TRBV7-2 and TRBJ1-5, reads GAGVSQSPSNKVTEKGKDVELRCDPISGHTALYWYRQSLGQGLEFLIYFQGNSAPDKSGLPSDRFSAERTGGSVSTLTIQRTQQEDSAVYLCASSLDPSGNQPQHFGDGTRLSIL.

This clone was counted once. The V call is TRBV11-2, the J call TRBJ2-2, with a weak D call TRBD1 (6 bases). V gave up 6 bases and J gave up 0 bases, with 14 bases separating them. This CDR3 region has 16 residues. Germline CDR1 is SGHAT and CDR2 is FQNNGV. CDR3 in amino acids: CASSPRTDTNTGELFF. The CDR3 DNA reads as TGTGCCAGCAGTCCCCGGACAGACACGAACACCGGGGAGCTGTTTTTT.

The gene calls are TRBV5-1 and TRBJ2-1; D gene unclear. Germline V CDR1 and CDR2: SGHRS, YFSETQ. CDR3 length equals 13 residues. The ends were cut back, 5 bases at V and 5 bases at J, with 11 bases in the middle. The CDR3 DNA is TGCGCCAGCAGGCCAGGTCTTGACAATGAGCAGTTCTTC. The encoded protein is CASRPGLDNEQFF.